This T cell receptor beta chain was obtained from a study of Ad26.COV2.S vaccination and SARS-CoV-2 variants. Profiled with immunoSEQ multiplex PCR; TCRdb holds only in-frame clones, not every one. Of some 290,000 clones listed, roughly 86% are singletons. Treatment indicated: some 20 received Ad26.COV2.S at low or high dose, single or two shots; roughly five received placebo; per-sample allocation not given. The samples were gathered on day 63 after the first injection of vaccine or placebo. Its platform was an Ad26 vector, and its expressed antigen was Wuhan-strain SARS-CoV-2 spike. The CDR3 has 18 amino acids. V was pared by 6 bases and J by 0 bases, with 24 bases between. Looked up from germline, CDR1 is WNHNN and CDR2 is SYGVQD (reference sequence).

The material sequenced was peripheral blood, taken in a trial of Ad26.COV2.S vaccine versus placebo. The receptor's source is a person aged 18 to 59 who received the Ad26.COV2.S COVID-19 vaccine or a placebo. The V gene is TRBV10-1, the J gene TRBJ2-7, with D possibly TRBD2 on 7 matching bases. As DNA, the CDR3 is TGCGCCAGCAGGAAAGGCGGGGGCCCGAGGGAAAGCTCCTACGAGCAGTACTTC. It encodes CASRKGGGPRESSYEQYF.